The entry that follows covers one T cell receptor beta chain sequence. J gave up 7 bases and V 6 bases, and 8 bases lay outside the gene matches. The germline V gene has CDR1 SNHLY and CDR2 FYNNEI. The CDR3 totals 14 residues. The data belong to a study of cytomegalovirus exposure and HLA in healthy donors. 60 Vbeta and 13 Jbeta primers were used in PCR. Assay: immunoSEQ multiplex PCR; the TCRdb copy retains only in-frame clones and omits some. Its listing shows roughly 190,000 clones. The material sequenced was PBMCs. The V call is TRBV2, the J call TRBJ2-2, with TRBD2 matching 7 bases. This receptor was taken from a man aged 25 to 40 in good health and CMV-seronegative. The CDR3 DNA follows: TGTGCCAGCAGAATAGGACTAGACGGCGGGGAGCTGTTTTTT. As protein: CASRIGLDGGELFF.